Included here is one T cell receptor (beta chain) sequence, with context. The V and J ends lost 5 bases and 8 bases, in that order; junction bases with no gene match: 12. Per germline, CDR1 SNHLY and CDR2 FYNNEI. This CDR3 contains 16 residues. Seattle researchers signed up patients amid active infection and tracked them longitudinally. This sample is part of a study of blood T cell repertoires in COVID-19. Study background: The United States, Italy and Spain were the sources of the acute and convalescent COVID-19 samples. T cells, B-cell-depleted T cells, or PBMCs provided the cDNA or gDNA that served as material.

Generated by immunoSEQ multiplex PCR, the TCRdb table keeps only in-frame clones and is missing some. The sample contains roughly 160,000 clones, more than 85% of which appear only once. The receptor comes from a woman at least 80 years old with COVID-19, enrolled during active disease. Sequenced sample: peripheral blood. This chain links TRBV2 with TRBJ2-1; 10 positions agree with TRBD2. The CDR3 loop reads CASSTTAGGVGDEQFF. The CDR3 nucleotides are TGTGCCAGCAGTACTACAGCGGGAGGGGTGGGGGATGAGCAGTTCTTC. Supplemented by reference TRBV2 and TRBJ2-1, the full variable domain reads EPEVTQTPSHQVTQMGQEVILRCVPISNHLYFYWYRQILGQKVEFLVSFYNNEISEKSEIFDDQFSVERPDGSNFTLKIRSTKLEDSAMYFCASSTTAGGVGDEQFFGPGTRLTVL.